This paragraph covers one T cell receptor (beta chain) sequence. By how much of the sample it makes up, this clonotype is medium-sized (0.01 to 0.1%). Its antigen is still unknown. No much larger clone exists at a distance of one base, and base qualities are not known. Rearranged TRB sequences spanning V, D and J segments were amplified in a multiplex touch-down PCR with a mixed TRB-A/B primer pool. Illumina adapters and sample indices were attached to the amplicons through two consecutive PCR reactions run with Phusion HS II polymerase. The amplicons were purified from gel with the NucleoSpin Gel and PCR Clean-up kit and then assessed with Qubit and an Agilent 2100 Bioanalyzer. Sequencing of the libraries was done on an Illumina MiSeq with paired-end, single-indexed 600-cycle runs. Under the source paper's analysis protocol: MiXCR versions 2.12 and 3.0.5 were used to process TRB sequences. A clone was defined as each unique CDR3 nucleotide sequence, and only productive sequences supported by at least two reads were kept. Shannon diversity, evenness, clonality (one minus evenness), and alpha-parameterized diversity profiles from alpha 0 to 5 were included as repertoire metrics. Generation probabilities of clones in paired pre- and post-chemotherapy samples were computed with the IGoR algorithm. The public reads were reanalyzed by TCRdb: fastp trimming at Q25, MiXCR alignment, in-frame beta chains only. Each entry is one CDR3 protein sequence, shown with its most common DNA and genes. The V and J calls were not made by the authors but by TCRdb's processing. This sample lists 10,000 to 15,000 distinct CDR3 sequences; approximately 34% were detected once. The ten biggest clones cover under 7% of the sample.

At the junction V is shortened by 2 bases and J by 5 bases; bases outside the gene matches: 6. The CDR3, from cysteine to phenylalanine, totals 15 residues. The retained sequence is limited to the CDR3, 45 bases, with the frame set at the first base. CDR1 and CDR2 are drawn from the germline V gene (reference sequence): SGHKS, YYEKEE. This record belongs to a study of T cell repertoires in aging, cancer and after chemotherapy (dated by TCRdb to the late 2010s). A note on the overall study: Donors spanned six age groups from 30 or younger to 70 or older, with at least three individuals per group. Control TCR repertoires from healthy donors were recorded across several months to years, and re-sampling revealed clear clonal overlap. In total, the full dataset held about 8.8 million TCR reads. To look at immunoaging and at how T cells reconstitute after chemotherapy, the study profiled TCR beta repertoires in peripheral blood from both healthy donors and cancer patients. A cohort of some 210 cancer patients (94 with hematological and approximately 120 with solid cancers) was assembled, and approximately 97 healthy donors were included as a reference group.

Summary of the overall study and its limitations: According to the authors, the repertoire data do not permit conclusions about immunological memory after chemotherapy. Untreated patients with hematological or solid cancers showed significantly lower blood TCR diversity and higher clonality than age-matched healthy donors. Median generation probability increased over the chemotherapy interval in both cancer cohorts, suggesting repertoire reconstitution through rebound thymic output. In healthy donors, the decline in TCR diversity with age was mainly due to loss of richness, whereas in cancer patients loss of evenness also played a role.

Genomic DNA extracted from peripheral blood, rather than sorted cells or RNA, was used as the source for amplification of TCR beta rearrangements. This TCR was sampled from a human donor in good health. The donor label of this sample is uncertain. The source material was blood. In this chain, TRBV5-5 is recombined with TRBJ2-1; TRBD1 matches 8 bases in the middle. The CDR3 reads CASSFRGQGNNEQFF. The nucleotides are TGTGCCAGCAGCTTCAGGGGGCAGGGAAACAATGAGCAGTTCTTC.